This passage covers 21 T cell receptor beta chains from one sample sequenced in a study of shared clonotypes between healthy human individuals. Using immunoSEQ multiplex PCR, the repertoire was profiled, and TCRdb retains in-frame clones only, with some absent. Seen here are 850,000 to 1,200,000 clones, around 75% observed once, and the top ten hold about 1.5%. Specimen: memory CD4+ T cells sorted from blood. Subset in this sample: CD45RA-negative fraction. These receptors originate from a man aged 18-30 years in good health.

This clone was counted once. This chain joins TRBV4-2 and TRBJ2-3; 9 positions agree with TRBD2. The V gene's germline CDR1 is LGHNA and CDR2 YNFKEQ. The CDR3 sequence is 15 residues long. Trimming cost V 4 bases and J 5 bases; bases outside gene matches: 7. DNA for the CDR3: TGTGCCAGCAGCCCACATAGCGGGGGAGGAGATACGCAGTATTTT. Amino acids: CASSPHSGGGDTQYF.

This clone was observed a handful of times. The CDR3 reads CASSAAQGGVYGYTF. DNA of the CDR3: TGTGCCAGCAGCGCCGCGCAGGGTGGCGTCTATGGCTACACCTTC. The chain joins TRBV28 to TRBJ1-2, with D perhaps matching TRBD1 (5 bases). The CDR3 has 15 residues. CDR1 is MDHEN and CDR2 is SYDVKM in the germline V gene. Trimming removed 6 bases from V and 4 bases from J, with 18 bases in between.

The rearrangement links TRBV28 to TRBJ2-2; tentative D call: TRBD2 (5 bases). CDR1 and CDR2 (germline): MDHEN, SYDVKM. V was shortened by 3 bases and J by 6 bases, with 17 bases between the two germline ends. The CDR3 loop spans 16 amino acids. This CDR3 is CASSFAGVPQAGELFF. As DNA, the CDR3 is TGTGCCAGCAGTTTCGCGGGTGTTCCGCAGGCCGGGGAGCTGTTTTTT.

This clone has just one count. With a far larger clone one base away, a read error is the likely cause. The chain joins TRBV28 to TRBJ1-2; the D is unclear. CDR1 is MDHEN and CDR2 is SYDVKM in the germline V gene. The V end was cut by 3 bases, the J end by 7 bases, with 6 bases between. The CDR3 has 11 residues. The DNA of the CDR3 is TGTGCCAGCAGTTTCGAGGGTGGCTACACCTTC. This translates into CASSFEGGYTF.

The chain uses TRBV19 and TRBJ2-3, with a tentative D call TRBD1 (5 bases). Germline V lookup: CDR1 LNHDA, CDR2 SQIVND (reference sequence). Trimming took 5 bases from V and 4 from J, leaving 13 bases between them. The CDR3 is made up of 14 amino acids. The CDR3 DNA reads TGTGCCAGTAGTCCGCAGGGTTGGTCAGATACGCAGTATTTT. This sequence encodes CASSPQGWSDTQYF.

This chain connects TRBV28 to TRBJ1-2; D is undetermined. The germline V gene has CDR1 MDHEN and CDR2 SYDVKM. The CDR3 runs to 15 residues. V lost 3 bases, J lost 8 bases, and 19 bases lay in between. The CDR3 loop is CASSFRRDRGQGYTF. CDR3 nucleotide sequence: TGTGCCAGCAGTTTTAGGAGGGATAGAGGGCAGGGCTACACCTTC.

The rearrangement uses TRBV1 and TRBJ2-7; the table's D gene call, TRBD2, was not cross checked with the DNA. TRBV1 counts as a pseudogene. There are 13 residues in the CDR3. CDR3 loop: CTSGTSTTYEQYF. CDR3 coding DNA: TGCACCAGCGGGACTTCCACCACCTACGAGCAGTACTTC.

The chain employs TRBV13 and TRBJ2-3; 11 nucleotides align to TRBD2. This CDR3 spans 17 amino acids. CDR1 and CDR2 (germline): PRHDT, FYEKMQ (reference sequence). The V segment lost 3 bases and the J segment 2 bases; nucleotides outside the gene matches: 7. This chain's CDR3 is CASSLTSGEFHTDTQYF. For the CDR3, the DNA is TGTGCCAGCAGCTTGACTAGCGGGGAATTTCACACAGATACGCAGTATTTT.

This chain joins TRBV15 and TRBJ2-3; possibly TRBD1 for D (6 bases). Per germline, CDR1 LNHNV and CDR2 YYDKDF (reference sequence). V lost 1 base and J lost 0, with 23 bases in between. The length of the CDR3 is 20 residues. CDR3 nucleotides: TGTGCCACCAGCAGAGTAGGGGCCCAGGGCAGGGGACGGAGCACAGATACGCAGTATTTT. It is translated as CATSRVGAQGRGRSTDTQYF.

In this sample, this clone turned up once. This chain uses TRBV10-3 with TRBJ2-5; weak D call: TRBD1 (5 bases). The ends were cut back, 11 bases at V and 4 bases at J, with 17 bases in the middle. The CDR3 contains 13 residues. Germline values: CDR1 ENHRY, CDR2 SYGVKD. The CDR3 region has the DNA TGTGCCGCCTCGAGACAGTATAGAGAGACCCAGTACTTC. It translates to CAASRQYRETQYF.

The V and J genes are TRBV18 and TRBJ1-4; unclear D gene. This CDR3 has 14 residues. Trimming left V 2 bases short and J 2 bases short, with 6 bases between. CDR1 is KGHSH, CDR2 LQKENI, per germline. The CDR3 coding sequence is TGTGCCAGCTCACCATCTTTGACTAATGAAAAACTGTTTTTT. Protein sequence: CASSPSLTNEKLFF.

This clone has only a few counts. The chain couples TRBV7-9 to TRBJ2-7, with D possibly TRBD1 on 6 matching bases. Germline V lookup: CDR1 SEHNR, CDR2 FQNEAQ (reference sequence). Trimming cost V 5 bases and J 0 bases, with 14 bases left between them. The CDR3 runs to 15 residues. CDR3 in amino acids: CASSRGGPLSYEQYF. The DNA for the CDR3 is TGTGCCAGCAGCCGAGGGGGTCCCCTCTCCTACGAGCAGTACTTC.

The chain carries TRBV28 and TRBJ2-1; TRBD1 or TRBD2 may be the D gene (6 bases each). CDR1 is MDHEN, CDR2 SYDVKM, per germline. V was pared by 5 bases and J by 3 bases, with 14 bases between. This CDR3 comprises 15 residues. In DNA, the CDR3 is TGTGCCAGCAGTCTCGGGGGCCCCGTCTACAATGAGCAGTTCTTC. Protein: CASSLGGPVYNEQFF.

With respect to this clone: This same CDR3 is encoded by further DNA sequences in the sample. The rearrangement joins TRBV5-6 to TRBJ2-7; no clear D. Germline values: CDR1 SGHDT, CDR2 YYEEEE. Trimming cost V 1 base and J 3 bases, with 5 bases left between them. The CDR3 is 12 residues long. CDR3 loop: CASSLNSYEQYF. As DNA, the CDR3 is TGTGCCAGCAGCTTGAACAGCTACGAGCAGTACTTC.

V gene TRBV19 combines with J gene TRBJ2-7; D is perhaps TRBD1 or TRBD2 (5 bases each). The CDR3 consists of 13 residues. Germline V gene lookup returns CDR1 LNHDA and CDR2 SQIVND (reference sequence). V gave up 5 bases and J gave up 7 bases, with 15 bases separating them. The DNA of the CDR3 is TGTGCCAGTAGTCTGGGGCCTGGGGGTGAGCAGTACTTC. Translated, it gives CASSLGPGGEQYF.

For this clone: The sample has other DNA sequences that encode this CDR3 too. The chain joins TRBV5-1 to TRBJ2-5; D is undetermined. Between the trimmed V and J ends, which lost 0 bases and 1 base, there was a span of 10 bases. The CDR3 is 15 amino acids. Germline CDR1 and CDR2: SGHRS and YFSETQ. The CDR3 protein is CASSLGSRAQETQYF. The CDR3 DNA sequence: TGCGCCAGCAGCTTGGGGAGCCGGGCCCAAGAGACCCAGTACTTC.

V is TRBV2 and J is TRBJ2-7; 10 nucleotides match TRBD2. V dropped 3 bases and J dropped 7; count of bases not matched to a gene: 9. The germline gives CDR1 SNHLY, CDR2 FYNNEI. CDR3 length: 15 residues. This CDR3 reads CASSDRASGSGEQYF. The CDR3, as DNA: TGTGCCAGCAGTGACAGGGCTAGCGGGAGCGGGGAGCAGTACTTC. The entire variable domain, with the rest obtained from reference TRBV2 and TRBJ2-7, is as follows: EPEVTQTPSHQVTQMGQEVILRCVPISNHLYFYWYRQILGQKVEFLVSFYNNEISEKSEIFDDQFSVERPDGSNFTLKIRSTKLEDSAMYFCASSDRASGSGEQYFGPGTRLTVT.

To note about this clone: This CDR3 is also generated by other DNA sequences in the sample. V and J are TRBV30 and TRBJ2-7; no firm D call. The CDR3 runs to 11 residues. V dropped 0 bases and J dropped 4 bases, with 4 bases sitting between them. CDR1 is GTSNPN and CDR2 is SVGIG in the germline V gene (reference sequence). The CDR3 sequence: CAWSVLYEQYF. CDR3 nucleotides: TGTGCCTGGAGTGTACTTTACGAGCAGTACTTC.

The chain couples TRBV2 to TRBJ1-3, with a weak D call TRBD1 (5 bases). CDR1 is SNHLY, CDR2 FYNNEI, per germline. V lost 2 bases and J 4 bases, leaving 15 bases between the germline ends. The CDR3 consists of 16 residues. CDR3 bases: TGTGCCAGCAGTGAATTGGCCGGGGCGGCGGGAAACACCATATATTTT. This translates into CASSELAGAAGNTIYF.

The chain combines TRBV6-6 with TRBJ1-5, with 11 bases aligning to TRBD1. The V segment lost 2 bases and the J segment 8 bases; nucleotides outside the gene matches: 5. The CDR3 contains 15 residues. CDR1 is MNHNY and CDR2 is SVGAGI in the germline V gene (reference sequence). The CDR3, as DNA: TGTGCCAGCAGTTACGCGGGACAGGGGGTTGAGCCCCAGCATTTT. Translation gives CASSYAGQGVEPQHF.

In the case of this clone: Additional DNA sequences in this sample encode the identical CDR3. The chain joins TRBV6-5 to TRBJ1-5; a possible D gene is TRBD1 (5 bases). The CDR3 spans 13 residues. V dropped 0 bases and J dropped 7 bases, with 7 bases sitting between them. Germline-derived CDR1 and CDR2 are MNHEY and SVGAGI. CDR3 amino acids: CASSYSRDQPQHF. In DNA form, the CDR3 reads TGTGCCAGCAGTTACTCCCGGGACCAGCCCCAGCATTTT.